These 21 T cell receptor beta chains were sequenced from one sample in a study of blood T cell repertoires in COVID-19. Produced via immunoSEQ multiplex PCR; TCRdb's table is partial and in-frame only. The repertoire consists of a few hundred thousand clones, with approximately 81% occurring once and the leading ten covering about 3.4%. The specimen sequenced was peripheral blood. The receptors were gathered from a woman aged 18-29 years with acute or convalescent COVID-19.

The rearrangement uses TRBV6-4 and TRBJ2-7, with a tentative D call TRBD2 (5 bases). Deletions cut 5 bases from V and 3 bases from J, with 17 bases between. The CDR3 is made up of 15 amino acids. Germline CDR1 and CDR2: MRHNA and SNTAGT. CDR3 in amino acids: CASSNLRDSNYEQYF. CDR3 sequence (DNA): TGTGCCAGCAGTAACCTCCGGGATTCCAACTACGAGCAGTACTTC.

V usage is TRBV28 and J usage is TRBJ2-7; 8 bases agree with TRBD2. The junction had 7 bases not matched to a gene; V was cut back by 3 bases and J by 6 bases. Looked up from germline, CDR1 is MDHEN and CDR2 is SYDVKM. This CDR3 has 14 amino acids. The CDR3 DNA reads TGTGCCAGCAGTTTCGTGAGCGGGAGTAGCGAGCAGTACTTC. It is translated as CASSFVSGSSEQYF.

The gene calls are TRBV3-1 (or the pseudogene TRBV3-2) and TRBJ2-7; 12 bases align to TRBD1. Germline V gene lookup returns CDR1 LGHDT and CDR2 YNNKEL (reference sequence). The CDR3 spans 16 residues. V was clipped by 0 bases and J by 6 bases; unmatched bases: 6. In DNA, the CDR3 is TGTGCCAGCAGCCAAGAGCCGGGACAGGGGGCGCGCGAGCAGTACTTC. Translating gives CASSQEPGQGAREQYF.

The rearrangement links TRBV27 to TRBJ2-6; 7 bases are shared with TRBD2. This CDR3 is built from 15 residues. CDR1 MNHEY and CDR2 SMNVEV come from the germline V gene (reference sequence). The J segment lost 0 bases and the V segment lost 7 bases, leaving 3 bases of the junction unmatched. The CDR3, as DNA: TGTGCCAGCACCGGGAGGACCTCTGGGGCCAACGTCCTGACTTTC. Translating it yields CASTGRTSGANVLTF.

The chain uses TRBV29-1 and TRBJ2-3; 8 bases line up with TRBD2. V was pared by 6 bases and J by 0 bases, with 5 bases of the junction left unmatched. Germline lookup yields CDR1 SQVTM and CDR2 ANQGSEA. The CDR3 extends over 14 amino acids. The CDR3 DNA reads as TGCAGCGTCCTCCCTAGCGGGAGCACAGATACGCAGTATTTT. This codes for CSVLPSGSTDTQYF.

The chain is built from TRBV27 and TRBJ1-3; TRBD1 might be the D (6 bases). CDR1 and CDR2 (germline): MNHEY, SMNVEV (reference sequence). The V end lost 2 bases, the J end lost 2 bases, and 10 bases lay between the germline ends. The CDR3 runs 15 residues. Written as DNA, the CDR3 is TGTGCCAGCAGTTTAGCGGCAGGGGCTGGAAACACCATATATTTT. It specifies CASSLAAGAGNTIYF.

The chain uses TRBV20-1 and TRBJ1-4; D not resolved. Germline V CDR1 and CDR2: DFQATT, SNEGSKA (reference sequence). V was pared by 3 bases and J by 10 bases, with 9 bases between. This CDR3 contains 11 residues. The CDR3, as DNA: TGCAGTGCTAGGGCCCGAAGAAAACTGTTTTTT. Translating gives CSARARRKLFF.

With respect to this clone: The sample has other DNA sequences that encode this CDR3 too. The chain uses TRBV24-1 and TRBJ2-7; TRBD2 aligns across 13 bases. Germline assignment: CDR1 KGHDR and CDR2 SFDVKD. V was pared by 3 bases and J by 5 bases, with 3 bases of the junction left unmatched. CDR3 length: 15 residues. CDR3 sequence: CATSDPGTSGNEQYF. The DNA for the CDR3 is TGTGCCACCAGTGATCCCGGGACTAGCGGGAACGAGCAGTACTTC.

This clone was seen once. V usage is TRBV9 and J usage is TRBJ2-2; D is possibly TRBD1 (5 bases). Germline V CDR1 and CDR2: SGDLS, YYNGEE. V was cut by 0 bases and J by 7 bases, with 13 bases left in between. CDR3 size: 15 residues. In DNA, the CDR3 is TGTGCCAGCAGCGTAGAGACTCAGGGATACGGGGAGCTGTTTTTT. This gives the protein CASSVETQGYGELFF. Together with reference TRBV9 and TRBJ2-2, the CDR3 gives the full variable domain: DSGVTQTPKHLITATGQRVTLRCSPRSGDLSVYWYQQSLDQGLQFLIQYYNGEERAKGNILERFSAQQFPDLHSELNLSSLELGDSALYFCASSVETQGYGELFFGEGSRLTVL.

The chain has TRBV28 and TRBJ1-2; 8 nucleotides align to TRBD1. Trimming took 6 bases from V and 7 from J; bases not matched to a gene: 4. The CDR3 has 12 residues. Germline V lookup: CDR1 MDHEN, CDR2 SYDVKM. CDR3 DNA: TGTGCCAGCAGAGCAGGGGGCGGTGGCTACACCTTC. It encodes CASRAGGGGYTF.

The chain combines TRBV20-1 with TRBJ1-5; TRBD1 might be the D (6 bases). CDR1 is DFQATT, CDR2 SNEGSKA, per germline (reference sequence). This CDR3 is built from 16 residues. The V end was cut by 3 bases, the J end by 4 bases, with 19 bases between. CDR3 in amino acids: CSASPPGRGRNQPQHF. CDR3 DNA sequence: TGCAGTGCTAGTCCCCCTGGCAGGGGACGAAATCAGCCCCAGCATTTT.

This clone was counted once. The chain carries TRBV6-1 and TRBJ1-1; D is possibly TRBD1 (5 bases). Trimming stripped 4 bases from V and 3 bases from J, with 24 bases between. This CDR3 spans 18 amino acids. CDR1 and CDR2 from the germline V gene are MNHNS and SASEGT. CDR3 bases: TGTGCCAGCAGTGGGCCGTTAGGGCAGGGCCATACCGACACTGAAGCTTTCTTT. This translates into CASSGPLGQGHTDTEAFF.

This chain joins TRBV11-2 and TRBJ1-4; no firm D call. Per the germline V gene, CDR1 is SGHAT and CDR2 is FQNNGV. The CDR3 is made up of 14 amino acids. V lost 5 bases and J 0 bases, leaving 7 bases between the germline ends. The CDR3 protein is CASSLTPTNEKLFF. The CDR3 DNA reads as TGTGCCAGCAGCCTAACCCCAACTAATGAAAAACTGTTTTTT.

This sequence joins TRBV4-1 and TRBJ2-1, with TRBD2 identical over 9 bases. There are 20 residues in the CDR3. Germline-derived CDR1 and CDR2 are MGHRA and YSYEKL. After removal of 3 bases from V and 3 bases from J, the junction contained 18 bases not matched to a gene. The CDR3: CASSQTGGTGGRGNYNEQFF. CDR3 coding DNA: TGCGCCAGCAGCCAGACTGGGGGTACTGGCGGGAGGGGGAACTACAATGAGCAGTTCTTC.

V gene TRBV3-1 (or the pseudogene TRBV3-2) combines with J gene TRBJ2-5; 9 positions match TRBD2. Germline V lookup: CDR1 LGHDT, CDR2 YNNKEL (reference sequence). The junction had 3 bases not matched to a gene; V was cut back by 4 bases and J by 3 bases. The CDR3 contains 14 residues. Here the CDR3 reads CASSPTSGEETQYF. The CDR3 nucleotides read TGTGCCAGCAGCCCGACTAGCGGTGAAGAGACCCAGTACTTC.

The chain has TRBV27 and TRBJ2-1, with D possibly being TRBD1 (5 bases). V was trimmed by 3 bases and J by 4 bases, leaving 7 bases between them. The CDR3 loop spans 13 amino acids. Germline lookup yields CDR1 MNHEY and CDR2 SMNVEV (reference sequence). The CDR3 sequence is CASSFQGYNEQFF. CDR3 in DNA: TGTGCCAGCAGTTTCCAGGGTTACAATGAGCAGTTCTTC.

The genes are TRBV7-9 and TRBJ2-7, with 9 positions matching TRBD1. The CDR3 is 17 residues long. Trimming cost V 1 base and J 2 bases; bases outside gene matches: 9. CDR1 is SEHNR, CDR2 FQNEAQ, per germline (reference sequence). The CDR3 region has the DNA TGTGCCAGCAGCTTAGAGATTAGACAGGGGGGCCCCTACGAGCAGTACTTC. Amino acids: CASSLEIRQGGPYEQYF.

The chain uses TRBV6-6 and TRBJ1-1, with TRBD1 matching over 9 bases. With V trimmed by 5 bases and J by 8 bases, 12 bases remained unmatched. Germline V CDR1 and CDR2: MNHNY, SVGAGI (reference sequence). The CDR3 totals 15 residues. The CDR3 DNA is TGTGCCAGCAGTAACGGAGCTTCCGGGACAGGGGAAGCTTTCTTT. Its translation is CASSNGASGTGEAFF.

The chain carries TRBV5-1 and TRBJ2-3; weak D call: TRBD1 (6 bases). With 4 bases removed from V and 6 bases from J, the gap between germline ends came to 15 bases. The germline V gene encodes CDR1 SGHRS and CDR2 YFSETQ. The CDR3 loop spans 14 amino acids. CDR3 sequence reads: CASSQGGVGDTQYF. The CDR3 nucleotides are TGCGCCAGCAGCCAAGGGGGTGTAGGGGATACGCAGTATTTT. The whole variable domain, remainder taken from reference TRBV5-1 and TRBJ2-3, is KAGVTQTPRYLIKTRGQQVTLSCSPISGHRSVSWYQQTPGQGLQFLFEYFSETQRNKGNFPGRFSGRQFSNSRSEMNVSTLELGDSALYLCASSQGGVGDTQYFGPGTRLTVL.

The chain has TRBV2 and TRBJ2-1; no reliable D call. The CDR3 covers 15 residues. Germline-derived CDR1 and CDR2 are SNHLY and FYNNEI. Trimming took 6 bases from V and 1 from J, leaving 13 bases between them. The CDR3 DNA is TGTGCCAGCAGCGTAGCCCCACCTTCCTACAATGAGCAGTTCTTC. Translation: CASSVAPPSYNEQFF.

The chain employs TRBV4-3 and TRBJ1-2; D is undetermined. CDR3 length: 14 amino acids. V was cut by 0 bases and J by 0 bases, with 5 bases left in between. Germline V gene lookup returns CDR1 LGHNA and CDR2 YSLEER. CDR3 protein: CASSQELANYGYTF. CDR3 bases: TGCGCCAGCAGCCAAGAGTTAGCTAACTATGGCTACACCTTC.